A single sample gave rise to the 30 T cell receptor beta chains below, sequenced in a study of T cell changes during pregnancy in multiple sclerosis. Sequencing was performed with immunoSEQ multiplex PCR; in TCRdb, only in-frame clones are kept and a portion is missing. The sample has about 36,000 clones, around 92% seen once. The sequenced sample was CD4+ T cells from peripheral blood mononuclear cells, obtained in the second trimester of pregnancy. The receptors derive from a female donor in good health, enrolled as a control in a pregnancy study.

The V call is TRBV15, the J call TRBJ2-7, with 7 bases that match TRBD1. This CDR3 has 16 amino acids. Losses at the gene ends were 0 bases for V and 5 bases for J; bases not matched to a gene: 10. Germline V CDR1 and CDR2: LNHNV, YYDKDF (reference sequence). This chain's CDR3 is CATSREWTGRSHEQYF. The CDR3 DNA follows: TGTGCCACCAGCAGAGAGTGGACAGGTCGGTCCCACGAGCAGTACTTC.

The chain has TRBV2 and TRBJ2-7; D is perhaps TRBD1 (6 bases). CDR3 length: 13 residues. Trimming stripped 4 bases from V and 6 bases from J, with 13 bases between. The germline V gene encodes CDR1 SNHLY and CDR2 FYNNEI. The CDR3 spells CASSGGLGSEQYF. CDR3 in DNA: TGTGCCAGCAGTGGGGGGCTGGGGTCCGAGCAGTACTTC.

This clone was observed a single time. The J gene is TRBJ1-5, the V gene TRBV6-6, with 9 bases lining up with TRBD1. This CDR3 contains 16 residues. Germline CDR1 and CDR2: MNHNY and SVGAGI (reference sequence). With V trimmed by 4 bases and J by 4 bases, 8 bases remained unmatched. The CDR3 spells CASSSSWGQGNQPQHF. Here the CDR3 DNA reads TGTGCCAGCAGTTCCTCCTGGGGACAGGGAAATCAGCCCCAGCATTTT.

J is TRBJ1-2 and V is TRBV2; D gene ambiguous. Looked up from germline, CDR1 is SNHLY and CDR2 is FYNNEI. Trimming took off 7 bases at V and 3 bases at J, with 12 bases between the two ends. The CDR3 consists of 13 residues. DNA for the CDR3: TGTGCCAGCATCCGATGGGAGGACTATGGCTACACCTTC. Translated: CASIRWEDYGYTF. The whole variable domain, remainder taken from reference TRBV2 and TRBJ1-2, is EPEVTQTPSHQVTQMGQEVILRCVPISNHLYFYWYRQILGQKVEFLVSFYNNEISEKSEIFDDQFSVERPDGSNFTLKIRSTKLEDSAMYFCASIRWEDYGYTFGSGTRLTVV.

V is TRBV9 and J is TRBJ2-3; 14 bases agree with TRBD2. V trimming: 2 bases; J trimming: 0 bases; junction bases outside the gene matches: 5. The CDR3 has 18 residues. The germline V gene has CDR1 SGDLS and CDR2 YYNGEE. CDR3 protein: CASSVRLAGGTSTDTQYF. The CDR3 nucleotides are TGTGCCAGCAGCGTTCGACTAGCGGGGGGGACTAGCACAGATACGCAGTATTTT.

The chain couples TRBV14 to TRBJ1-3, with TRBD1 matching over 7 bases. CDR1 is SGHDN, CDR2 FVKESK, per germline. J lost 0 bases, V lost 2 bases, and 1 base had no gene match. This CDR3 comprises 15 residues. For the CDR3, the DNA is TGTGCCAGCAGCCAACGACAGGGCTCTGGAAACACCATATATTTT. Protein product: CASSQRQGSGNTIYF.

The chain combines TRBV4-1 with TRBJ1-4, with a possible D match to TRBD1 (6 bases). Germline V gene lookup returns CDR1 MGHRA and CDR2 YSYEKL. The CDR3 runs to 15 residues. The germline V and J ends were trimmed by 6 bases and 2 bases, with 13 bases remaining between them. CDR3 DNA sequence: TGCGCCAGCAGATTAGTGGGGGCGACTAATGAAAAACTGTTTTTT. Protein product: CASRLVGATNEKLFF.

This clone has only one observation. The chain carries TRBV6-1 and TRBJ1-1; the D gene is possibly TRBD1 (6 bases). CDR3 length: 13 amino acids. V was clipped by 3 bases and J by 11 bases, with 16 bases between them. CDR1 and CDR2 from the germline V gene are MNHNS and SASEGT. The CDR3 coding sequence is TGTGCCAGCAGTGACTGGGAAAGGGGGTTGGCTTTCTTT. This translates into CASSDWERGLAFF.

The chain combines TRBV5-6 with TRBJ2-1, with 8 bases that match TRBD2. V shed 7 bases and J 7 bases; nucleotides not matched to a gene: 10. This CDR3 contains 14 residues. Germline CDR1 is SGHDT and CDR2 is YYEEEE. The CDR3, as DNA: TGTGCCAGCTCAACGGGGGGGAGAGGGAATGAGCAGTTCTTC. This sequence encodes CASSTGGRGNEQFF.

The chain couples TRBV14 to TRBJ2-7; 7 nucleotides line up with TRBD2. V gave up 3 bases and J gave up 1 base; unmatched junction bases: 3. This CDR3 is 14 amino acids long. The germline gives CDR1 SGHDN, CDR2 FVKESK. The DNA of the CDR3 is TGTGCCAGCAGCCAGTCTAGCGGTTCCTACGAGCAGTACTTC. It yields the protein CASSQSSGSYEQYF.

This chain links TRBV28 with TRBJ2-1, with 11 bases that match TRBD2. The CDR3 covers 16 residues. The V gene end was trimmed by 4 bases and the J gene end by 5 bases; junction bases not matched to a gene: 7. CDR1 is MDHEN and CDR2 is SYDVKM in the germline V gene. In DNA, the CDR3 is TGTGCCAGCAGTTCCAGTAGCGGGAGGGCGGACAATGAGCAGTTCTTC. This encodes CASSSSSGRADNEQFF.

The rearrangement links TRBV9 to TRBJ1-2, with 7 bases identical to TRBD1. Germline V CDR1 and CDR2: SGDLS, YYNGEE. CDR3 length: 17 residues. The V segment lost 1 base and the J segment 3 bases; nucleotides outside the gene matches: 12. The CDR3 sequence is CASSVSTGVGDYYGYTF. CDR3 DNA: TGTGCCAGCAGCGTATCTACAGGGGTAGGGGACTACTATGGCTACACCTTC.

The V gene is TRBV28, the J gene TRBJ2-2, with 13 bases that match TRBD2. The CDR3 is made up of 16 amino acids. Losses at the gene ends were 5 bases for V and 6 bases for J; bases not matched to a gene: 6. The V gene's germline CDR1 is MDHEN and CDR2 SYDVKM. CDR3 coding DNA: TGTGCCAGCAGTCCGCCGGGACTAGCGGGACCCGGGGAGCTGTTTTTT. Translating it yields CASSPPGLAGPGELFF.

The chain links TRBV10-3 to TRBJ2-2, with D possibly matching TRBD2 (6 bases). CDR3 length: 14 amino acids. Between the trimmed V and J ends, which lost 4 bases and 2 bases, there was a span of 8 bases. Germline V gene sequence: CDR1 ENHRY, CDR2 SYGVKD. The CDR3 DNA follows: TGTGCCATCAGTGTCGGGAGTAACACCGGGGAGCTGTTTTTT. This codes for CAISVGSNTGELFF.

The rearrangement links TRBV6-6 to TRBJ1-2, with unresolved D. The CDR3 length is 13 residues. Germline-derived CDR1 and CDR2 are MNHNY and SVGAGI (reference sequence). V was pared by 6 bases and J by 1 base, with 9 bases between. The chain's CDR3 is CASRVFGNYGYTF. DNA of the CDR3: TGTGCCAGCAGGGTATTCGGTAACTATGGCTACACCTTC.

The gene calls are TRBV9 and TRBJ2-5, with a possible D match to TRBD1 (6 bases). Trimming left V 2 bases short and J 2 bases short, with 13 bases between. The CDR3 covers 15 residues. From germline, CDR1 is SGDLS and CDR2 YYNGEE. The CDR3 region is CASSVRGWPQETQYF. The CDR3 bases are TGTGCCAGCAGCGTCAGGGGATGGCCGCAAGAGACCCAGTACTTC.

The genes are TRBV5-1 and TRBJ2-7; 7 positions agree with TRBD2. V was clipped by 7 bases and J by 5 bases; unmatched bases: 9. CDR1 and CDR2 (germline): SGHRS, YFSETQ. The length of the CDR3 is 13 residues. As DNA, the CDR3 is TGCGCCAGCGTCGGTCCAGGGAGGGACGAGCAGTACTTC. Amino acid sequence: CASVGPGRDEQYF.

This sequence joins TRBV18 and TRBJ2-3, with 10 bases fitting TRBD1. Germline V gene data show CDR1 as KGHSH and CDR2 as LQKENI. The CDR3 contains 20 residues. V dropped 3 bases and J dropped 1; count of bases not matched to a gene: 16. The CDR3 reads CASSPFPTGGTQHRTDTQYF. The CDR3 DNA reads as TGTGCCAGCTCACCTTTTCCGACAGGGGGCACCCAACACCGCACAGATACGCAGTATTTT.

Worth noting for this clone: An end of the junction differs from the germline gene, which may be a read error. CDR3 sequence: CASSLRSGLLSSHNSPLHF. The CDR3 coding sequence is TGTGCCAGCAGCTTGCGAAGTGGTTTGTTGAGCTCCCATAATTCACCCCTCCACTTT. The V and J genes are TRBV5-4 and TRBJ1-6; D not resolved. Germline V gene data show CDR1 as SGHNT and CDR2 as YYREEE (reference sequence). This CDR3 contains 19 residues.

The chain is built from TRBV18 and TRBJ1-2; 10 bases match TRBD1. Germline CDR1 is KGHSH and CDR2 is LQKENI. After removal of 2 bases from V and 4 bases from J, the junction contained 7 bases not matched to a gene. The CDR3 consists of 16 residues. This chain's CDR3 is CASSPVGTGVPYGYTF. DNA for the CDR3: TGTGCCAGCTCACCAGTGGGGACAGGGGTCCCCTATGGCTACACCTTC.

The J gene is TRBJ2-7, the V gene TRBV7-8, with D unclear. The CDR3 contains 13 residues. Trimming took 5 bases from V and 4 from J, leaving 12 bases between them. Germline values: CDR1 SGHVS, CDR2 FQNEAQ. The CDR3 loop is CASSPSREYEQYF. The DNA for the CDR3 is TGTGCCAGCAGCCCCTCCCGCGAATACGAGCAGTACTTC. The entire variable domain, with the rest obtained from reference TRBV7-8 and TRBJ2-7, is as follows: GAGVSQSPRYKVAKRGQDVALRCDPISGHVSLFWYQQALGQGPEFLTYFQNEAQLDKSGLPSDRFFAERPEGSVSTLKIQRTQQEDSAVYLCASSPSREYEQYFGPGTRLTVT.

The chain carries TRBV4-1 and TRBJ2-4; 8 nucleotides agree with TRBD1. J was trimmed by 5 bases and V by 7 bases; bases with no gene match: 7. Germline CDR1 reads MGHRA; CDR2 reads YSYEKL. There are 14 residues in the CDR3. This chain's CDR3 is CASNSGQGENIQYF. CDR3 sequence (DNA): TGCGCCAGCAACTCTGGACAGGGTGAAAACATTCAGTACTTC.

This chain connects TRBV5-4 to TRBJ2-3; unclear D gene. The germline V gene has CDR1 SGHNT and CDR2 YYREEE (reference sequence). The CDR3 totals 15 residues. Between the trimmed V and J ends, which lost 0 bases and 1 base, there was a span of 9 bases. CDR3 nucleotide sequence: TGTGCCAGCAGCTTGGACGTTAGCCGCACAGATACGCAGTATTTT. Its translation is CASSLDVSRTDTQYF.

J is TRBJ2-7 and V is TRBV28, with D perhaps matching TRBD1 (5 bases). CDR1 is MDHEN, CDR2 SYDVKM, per germline. The V gene lost 4 bases and the J gene lost 6 bases, with 10 bases spanning the gap. CDR3 length: 12 residues. The CDR3 region has the DNA TGTGCCAGCAGTTCAGGGATCCGCGAGCAGTACTTC. Translating it yields CASSSGIREQYF.

This chain's CDR3 is CASSYANDNEQFF. CDR3 DNA sequence: TGTGCCAGCAGTTACGCGAATGATAATGAGCAGTTCTTC. This rearrangement joins TRBV6-5 to TRBJ2-1, with D uncertain. Trimming cost V 2 bases and J 7 bases, with 9 bases left between them. The V gene's germline CDR1 is MNHEY and CDR2 SVGAGI. This CDR3 has 13 amino acids.

This chain links TRBV5-1 with TRBJ2-5; TRBD1 aligns across 7 bases. The germline V gene encodes CDR1 SGHRS and CDR2 YFSETQ. The CDR3 runs to 14 residues. The J segment lost 1 base and the V segment lost 4 bases, leaving 4 bases of the junction unmatched. Here the CDR3 DNA reads TGCGCCAGCAGCCCCGGGACAGCCCAAGAGACCCAGTACTTC. It is translated as CASSPGTAQETQYF.

The V and J genes are TRBV15 and TRBJ2-1; possibly TRBD2 for D (6 bases). The germline gives CDR1 LNHNV, CDR2 YYDKDF (reference sequence). V was cut by 5 bases and J by 7 bases, with 12 bases left in between. CDR3 length equals 13 residues. The CDR3 is CATSGEASNEQFF. The CDR3 DNA sequence: TGTGCCACCAGCGGGGAGGCATCTAATGAGCAGTTCTTC.

The chain is built from TRBV6-6 and TRBJ2-3, with 7 bases that match TRBD2. This CDR3 has 16 residues. Germline lookup yields CDR1 MNHNY and CDR2 SVGAGI (reference sequence). Unmatched junction bases numbered 10, after V lost 5 bases and J lost 2 bases. The DNA of the CDR3 is TGTGCCAGCAGTACATCAGCGGGGCCCTCCACAGATACGCAGTATTTT. Amino acid sequence: CASSTSAGPSTDTQYF.

CDR3: CASRDTGGAPDTQYF. The CDR3 DNA sequence: TGTGCCAGTAGGGATACAGGGGGCGCCCCCGATACGCAGTATTTT. The chain joins TRBV19 to TRBJ2-3, with TRBD1 matching over 9 bases. The length of the CDR3 is 15 residues. Germline V gene data show CDR1 as LNHDA and CDR2 as SQIVND (reference sequence). Trimming cost V 6 bases and J 6 bases; bases outside gene matches: 10.

The chain carries TRBV4-2 and TRBJ2-6, with D perhaps matching TRBD1 (6 bases). Germline V lookup: CDR1 LGHNA, CDR2 YNFKEQ. CDR3 length: 15 residues. Deletions cut 4 bases from V and 4 bases from J, with 11 bases between. The CDR3 DNA reads TGTGCCAGCAGCCCACAGGGAGCCGGGGCCAACGTCCTGACTTTC. The encoded protein is CASSPQGAGANVLTF.